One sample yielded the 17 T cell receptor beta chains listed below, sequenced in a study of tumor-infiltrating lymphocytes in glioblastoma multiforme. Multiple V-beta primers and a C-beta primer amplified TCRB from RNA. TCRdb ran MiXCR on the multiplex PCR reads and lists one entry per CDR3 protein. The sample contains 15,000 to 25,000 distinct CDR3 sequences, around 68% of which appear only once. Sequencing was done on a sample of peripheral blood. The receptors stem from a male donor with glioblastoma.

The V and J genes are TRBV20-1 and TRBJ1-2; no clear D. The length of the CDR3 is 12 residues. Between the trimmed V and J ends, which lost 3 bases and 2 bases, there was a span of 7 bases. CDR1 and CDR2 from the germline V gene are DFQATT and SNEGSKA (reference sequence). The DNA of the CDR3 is TGCAGTGCTAGCGGAGAGAACTATGGCTACACCTTC. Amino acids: CSASGENYGYTF.

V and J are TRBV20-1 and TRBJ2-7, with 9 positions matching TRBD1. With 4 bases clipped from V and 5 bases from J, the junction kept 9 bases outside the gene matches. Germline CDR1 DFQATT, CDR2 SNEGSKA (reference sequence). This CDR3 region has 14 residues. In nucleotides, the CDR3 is TGCAGTGCTACCGGGACAGGGATATCCAACGAGCAGTACTTC. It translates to CSATGTGISNEQYF.

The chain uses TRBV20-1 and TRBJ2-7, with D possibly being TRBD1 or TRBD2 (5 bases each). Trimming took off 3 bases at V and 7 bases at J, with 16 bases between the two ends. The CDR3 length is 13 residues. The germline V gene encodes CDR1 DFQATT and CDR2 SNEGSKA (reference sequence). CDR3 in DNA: TGCAGTGCTAGCCCGGGACGGGGCTATGAGCAGTACTTC. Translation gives CSASPGRGYEQYF.

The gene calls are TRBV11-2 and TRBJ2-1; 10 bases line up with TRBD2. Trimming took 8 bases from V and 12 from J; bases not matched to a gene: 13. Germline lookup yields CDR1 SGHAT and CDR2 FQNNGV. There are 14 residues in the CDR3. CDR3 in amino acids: CASVLVGSGRMQFF. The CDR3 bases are TGTGCCAGCGTCTTAGTAGGTAGCGGGAGGATGCAGTTCTTC.

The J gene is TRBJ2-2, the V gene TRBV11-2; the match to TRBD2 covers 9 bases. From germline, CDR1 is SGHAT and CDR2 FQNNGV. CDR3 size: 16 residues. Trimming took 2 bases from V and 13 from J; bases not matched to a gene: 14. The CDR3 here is CASSLSRTSVLPWLFF. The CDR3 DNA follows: TGTGCCAGCAGCTTATCCAGGACTAGCGTGCTACCGTGGCTGTTTTTT.

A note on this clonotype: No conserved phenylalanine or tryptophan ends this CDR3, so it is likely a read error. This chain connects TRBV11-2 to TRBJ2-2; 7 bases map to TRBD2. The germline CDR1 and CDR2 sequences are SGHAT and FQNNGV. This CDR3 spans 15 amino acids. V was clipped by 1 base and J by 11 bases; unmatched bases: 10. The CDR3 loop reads CASSLVWGGARELFS. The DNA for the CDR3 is TGTGCCAGCAGCTTAGTTTGGGGAGGGGCCCGTGAGCTGTTTTCT.

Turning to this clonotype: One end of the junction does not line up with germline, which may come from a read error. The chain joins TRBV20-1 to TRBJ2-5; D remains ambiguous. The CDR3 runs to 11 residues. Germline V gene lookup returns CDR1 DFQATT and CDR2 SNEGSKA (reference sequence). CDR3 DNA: TGCAGTATCTTGCGAAGAGAGACCCCGTACTTC. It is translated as CSILRRETPYF.

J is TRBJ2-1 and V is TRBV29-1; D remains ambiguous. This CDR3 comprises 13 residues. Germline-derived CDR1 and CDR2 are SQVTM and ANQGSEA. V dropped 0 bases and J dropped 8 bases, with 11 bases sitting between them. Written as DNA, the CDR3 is TGCAGCGTTGAAGATACGCTCCTCCATGAGCAGTTCTTC. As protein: CSVEDTLLHEQFF.

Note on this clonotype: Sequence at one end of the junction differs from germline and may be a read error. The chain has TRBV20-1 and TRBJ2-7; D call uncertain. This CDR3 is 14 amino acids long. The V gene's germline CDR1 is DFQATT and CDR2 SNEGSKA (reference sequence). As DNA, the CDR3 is TGCAGTGCGCCCACTCCCGCGAGGTCCTATGAGCGGTACTTC. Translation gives CSAPTPARSYERYF.

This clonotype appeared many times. CDR3 DNA sequence: TGCAGCGTCGGGGGGGGCCAAGAGACCCAGTACTTC. It codes for CSVGGGQETQYF. V and J are TRBV29-1 and TRBJ2-5; the match to TRBD2 covers 8 bases. This CDR3 region has 12 residues. V shed 6 bases and J 1 base; nucleotides not matched to a gene: 1. Germline CDR1 is SQVTM and CDR2 is ANQGSEA. The whole variable domain, remainder taken from reference TRBV29-1 and TRBJ2-5, is SAVISQKPSRDICQRGTSLTIQCQVDSQVTMMFWYRQQPGQSLTLIATANQGSEATYESGFVIDKFPISRPNLTFSTLTVSNMSPEDSSIYLCSVGGGQETQYFGPGTRLLVL.

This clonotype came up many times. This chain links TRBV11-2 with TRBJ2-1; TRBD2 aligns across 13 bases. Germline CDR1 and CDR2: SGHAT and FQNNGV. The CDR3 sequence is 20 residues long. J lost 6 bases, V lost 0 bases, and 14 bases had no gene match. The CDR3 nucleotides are TGTGCCAGCAGCTTAGAGCCGGGACTAGCGGGAACCCGAATACTCAATGAGCAGTTCTTC. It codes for CASSLEPGLAGTRILNEQFF. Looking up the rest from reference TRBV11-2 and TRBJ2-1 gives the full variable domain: EAGVAQSPRYKIIEKRQSVAFWCNPISGHATLYWYQQILGQGPKLLIQFQNNGVVDDSQLPKDRFSAERLKGVDSTLKIQPAKLEDSAVYLCASSLEPGLAGTRILNEQFFGPGTRLTVL.

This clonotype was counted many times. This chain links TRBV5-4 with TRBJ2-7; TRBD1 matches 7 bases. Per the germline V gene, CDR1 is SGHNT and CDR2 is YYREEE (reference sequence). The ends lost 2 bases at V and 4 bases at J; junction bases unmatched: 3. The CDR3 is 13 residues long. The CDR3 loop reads CASSLTGQYEQYF. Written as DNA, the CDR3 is TGTGCCAGCAGCTTAACGGGACAGTACGAGCAGTACTTC.

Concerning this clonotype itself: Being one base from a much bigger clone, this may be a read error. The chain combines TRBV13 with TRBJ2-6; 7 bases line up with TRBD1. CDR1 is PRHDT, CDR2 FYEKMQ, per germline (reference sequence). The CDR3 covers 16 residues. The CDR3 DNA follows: TGTGCCAGCAGCCAACAGGGGAAGACTGGGGTCAACGTCCTGACTTTC. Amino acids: CASSQQGKTGVNVLTF.

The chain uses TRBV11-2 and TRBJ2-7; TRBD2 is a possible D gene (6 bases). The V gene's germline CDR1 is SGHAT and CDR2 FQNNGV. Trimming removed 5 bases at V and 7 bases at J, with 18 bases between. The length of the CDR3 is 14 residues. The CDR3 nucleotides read TGTGCCAGCAGCCCACGGGGGAAAGACTATGAGCAGTACTTC. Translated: CASSPRGKDYEQYF.

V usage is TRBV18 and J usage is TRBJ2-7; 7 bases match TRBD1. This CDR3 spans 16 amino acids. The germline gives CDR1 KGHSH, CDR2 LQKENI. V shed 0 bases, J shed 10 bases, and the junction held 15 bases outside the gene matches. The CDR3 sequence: CASSPPFGQDPTQQYF. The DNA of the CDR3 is TGTGCCAGCTCACCACCCTTTGGACAGGACCCTACCCAACAGTACTTC.

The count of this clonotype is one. The CDR3 region has the DNA TGCAGCGTTGAAGTTACCCCTGAGTTGAACACTGAAGCTTTCTTT. This translates into CSVEVTPELNTEAFF. The V call is TRBV29-1, the J call TRBJ1-1; no definite D call. The CDR3 has 15 amino acids. Germline CDR1 SQVTM, CDR2 ANQGSEA. V lost 1 base and J 0 bases, leaving 12 bases between the germline ends.

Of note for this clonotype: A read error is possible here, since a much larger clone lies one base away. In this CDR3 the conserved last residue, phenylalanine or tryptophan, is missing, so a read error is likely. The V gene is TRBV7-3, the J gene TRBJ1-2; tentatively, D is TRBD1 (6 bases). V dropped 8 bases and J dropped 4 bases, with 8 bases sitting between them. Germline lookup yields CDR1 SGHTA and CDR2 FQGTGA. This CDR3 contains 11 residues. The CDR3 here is CASQTGYGYTL. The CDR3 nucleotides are TGTGCCAGCCAGACAGGCTATGGCTACACCCTC.